Listed below are T cell receptor beta chains from one sample, sequenced in a study of control samples from healthy donors and cancer patients. Profiling relied on immunoSEQ multiplex PCR, and the TCRdb table lists in-frame clones only, not all of them. The sample consists of some 120,000 clones, around nine tenths of them appearing once. Sequenced: blood. The receptors derive from a man aged 30 to 45 in good health. The CDR3 runs from the conserved cysteine through the conserved F or W. The order of the fields is V gene, clone size, J gene, D gene, CDR3 protein, CDR3 DNA. The D gene is left open where the match is weak. Clone size is shown for a subset of rows, as once, few, many or a class of expanded clone.

v_gene: TRBV14
abundance: few
j_gene: TRBJ1-6
d_gene: -
CDR3aa: CASSQYGGMGSPLHF
CDR3nt: TGTGCCAGCAGCCAATATGGGGGTATGGGATCACCCCTCCACTTT

v_gene: TRBV5-1
abundance: -
j_gene: TRBJ1-1
d_gene: -
CDR3aa: CASSLAGGDTEAFF
CDR3nt: TGCGCCAGCAGCTTGGCCGGAGGGGACACTGAAGCTTTCTTT

v_gene: TRBV14
abundance: once
j_gene: TRBJ1-2
d_gene: -
CDR3aa: CASSQDLFPNYGYTF
CDR3nt: TGTGCCAGCAGCCAAGATCTGTTCCCTAACTATGGCTACACCTTC

v_gene: TRBV12-3/TRBV12-4
abundance: -
j_gene: TRBJ1-5
d_gene: -
CDR3aa: CASVRERGQPQHF
CDR3nt: TGTGCCAGCGTCAGGGAAAGAGGTCAGCCCCAGCATTTT

v_gene: TRBV10-1
abundance: -
j_gene: TRBJ2-1
d_gene: -
CDR3aa: CASSEKLVDEQFF
CDR3nt: TGCGCCAGCAGTGAGAAGCTGGTTGATGAGCAGTTCTTC

v_gene: TRBV29-1
abundance: -
j_gene: TRBJ1-1
d_gene: -
CDR3aa: CSVSTTAQAFF
CDR3nt: TGCAGCGTGTCGACGACAGCCCAAGCTTTCTTT

v_gene: TRBV7-6
abundance: -
j_gene: TRBJ2-5
d_gene: -
CDR3aa: CASSLGGTGETQYF
CDR3nt: TGTGCCAGCAGCTTAGGGGGGACCGGGGAGACCCAGTACTTC

v_gene: TRBV29-1
abundance: -
j_gene: TRBJ1-2
d_gene: -
CDR3aa: CSVESAGETGYGYTF
CDR3nt: TGCAGCGTTGAGTCGGCAGGGGAGACGGGCTATGGCTACACCTTC

v_gene: TRBV10-3
abundance: -
j_gene: TRBJ2-5
d_gene: TRBD2
CDR3aa: CAIAAPGGGQETQYF
CDR3nt: TGTGCCATCGCAGCCCCGGGGGGGGGACAAGAGACCCAGTACTTC

v_gene: TRBV5-1
abundance: -
j_gene: TRBJ2-7
d_gene: TRBD1
CDR3aa: CASSSGTGDYEQYF
CDR3nt: TGCGCCAGCAGCTCCGGGACAGGGGACTACGAGCAGTACTTC

v_gene: TRBV3-1/TRBV3-2
abundance: once
j_gene: TRBJ2-3
d_gene: TRBD1
CDR3aa: CASSLATGTDTQYF
CDR3nt: TGTGCCAGCAGCCTTGCGACAGGGACAGATACGCAGTATTTT

v_gene: TRBV2
abundance: -
j_gene: TRBJ2-2
d_gene: -
CDR3aa: CASSETLTSRTGELFF
CDR3nt: TGTGCCAGCAGTGAAACCCTGACTAGTCGCACCGGGGAGCTGTTTTTT

v_gene: TRBV2
abundance: once
j_gene: TRBJ1-1
d_gene: -
CDR3aa: CASILDTEAFF
CDR3nt: -

v_gene: TRBV5-1
abundance: medium-sized
j_gene: TRBJ1-4
d_gene: -
CDR3aa: CASSLEANEKLFF
CDR3nt: TGCGCCAGCAGCTTGGAGGCTAATGAAAAACTGTTTTTT

v_gene: TRBV9
abundance: -
j_gene: TRBJ1-3
d_gene: TRBD1
CDR3aa: CASSVGQGDTIYF
CDR3nt: TGTGCCAGCAGCGTAGGGCAGGGGGACACCATATATTTT

v_gene: TRBV3-1/TRBV3-2
abundance: -
j_gene: TRBJ2-5
d_gene: TRBD2
CDR3aa: CASSSSSGGAVGETQYF
CDR3nt: TGTGCCAGCAGCTCCTCTAGCGGGGGGGCCGTAGGAGAGACCCAGTACTTC

v_gene: TRBV3-1/TRBV3-2
abundance: -
j_gene: TRBJ1-2
d_gene: -
CDR3aa: CASSSTGFAEGYTF
CDR3nt: TGTGCCAGCAGCTCAACGGGATTTGCGGAGGGCTACACCTTC

v_gene: TRBV7-9
abundance: -
j_gene: TRBJ1-1
d_gene: -
CDR3aa: CASSLNMVNTEAFF
CDR3nt: TGTGCCAGCAGCTTAAATATGGTGAACACTGAAGCTTTCTTT

v_gene: TRBV19
abundance: -
j_gene: TRBJ1-1
d_gene: -
CDR3aa: CASSTWTTEAFF
CDR3nt: TGTGCCAGTAGTACTTGGACAACTGAAGCTTTCTTT

v_gene: TRBV25-1
abundance: -
j_gene: TRBJ1-5
d_gene: -
CDR3aa: CASSVGLPCNQPQHF
CDR3nt: TGTGCCAGCAGTGTGGGGCTACCTTGCAATCAGCCCCAGCATTTT

v_gene: TRBV2
abundance: -
j_gene: TRBJ1-4
d_gene: -
CDR3aa: CASSDQGTTNEKLFF
CDR3nt: TGTGCCAGCAGTGATCAGGGCACAACTAATGAAAAACTGTTTTTT

v_gene: TRBV5-1
abundance: -
j_gene: TRBJ2-3
d_gene: TRBD2
CDR3aa: CASSLEAGLTTDTQYF
CDR3nt: TGCGCCAGCAGCTTGGAAGCGGGGCTCACCACAGATACGCAGTATTTT

v_gene: TRBV5-1
abundance: once
j_gene: TRBJ2-1
d_gene: TRBD2
CDR3aa: CASSPGGSSYNEQFF
CDR3nt: TGCGCCAGCAGCCCGGGGGGGAGCTCCTACAATGAGCAGTTCTTC

v_gene: TRBV12-5
abundance: -
j_gene: TRBJ2-5
d_gene: TRBD1
CDR3aa: CASGLSTGEETQYF
CDR3nt: TGTGCTAGTGGCCTATCGACAGGGGAAGAGACCCAGTACTTC

v_gene: TRBV6-6
abundance: -
j_gene: TRBJ2-3
d_gene: -
CDR3aa: CASGYGRSTDTQYF
CDR3nt: TGTGCCAGCGGGTACGGAAGAAGCACAGATACGCAGTATTTT

v_gene: TRBV5-1
abundance: -
j_gene: TRBJ1-1
d_gene: -
CDR3aa: CASSSRTVLNTEAFF
CDR3nt: TGCGCCAGCAGCTCCCGGACAGTTTTGAACACTGAAGCTTTCTTT

v_gene: TRBV6-5
abundance: -
j_gene: TRBJ1-1
d_gene: -
CDR3aa: CASCKHSQNTEAFF
CDR3nt: TGTGCCAGCTGTAAACATTCCCAGAACACTGAAGCTTTCTTT

v_gene: TRBV3-1/TRBV3-2
abundance: many
j_gene: TRBJ1-6
d_gene: TRBD1
CDR3aa: CASSQATGDNSPLHF
CDR3nt: TGTGCCAGCAGCCAGGCGACAGGGGATAATTCACCCCTCCACTTT

v_gene: TRBV23-1
abundance: few
j_gene: TRBJ1-5
d_gene: TRBD1
CDR3aa: CASSQKKTGGPSNQPQHF
CDR3nt: TGCGCCAGCAGTCAAAAGAAAACAGGGGGCCCTAGCAATCAGCCCCAGCATTTT

v_gene: TRBV2
abundance: few
j_gene: TRBJ2-1
d_gene: -
CDR3aa: CASSAWTVNNEQFF
CDR3nt: TGTGCCAGCAGTGCTTGGACAGTTAACAATGAGCAGTTCTTC

v_gene: TRBV30
abundance: -
j_gene: TRBJ2-2
d_gene: TRBD2
CDR3aa: CAWRATSGNTGELFF
CDR3nt: TGTGCCTGGAGAGCAACTAGCGGGAACACCGGGGAGCTGTTTTTT

v_gene: TRBV19
abundance: -
j_gene: TRBJ1-5
d_gene: -
CDR3aa: CASSIPGSNQPQHF
CDR3nt: TGTGCCAGTAGTATACCGGGGAGCAATCAGCCCCAGCATTTT

v_gene: TRBV6-5
abundance: -
j_gene: TRBJ1-1
d_gene: TRBD1
CDR3aa: CASSYSDRDTEAFF
CDR3nt: TGTGCCAGCAGTTACTCTGACAGGGACACTGAAGCTTTCTTT

v_gene: TRBV9
abundance: -
j_gene: TRBJ1-2
d_gene: -
CDR3aa: CASSVGAGGRGYGYTF
CDR3nt: TGTGCCAGCAGCGTAGGGGCCGGGGGCCGAGGCTATGGCTACACCTTC

v_gene: TRBV10-1
abundance: -
j_gene: TRBJ2-5
d_gene: TRBD2
CDR3aa: CASSPIAGTTETQYF
CDR3nt: TGCGCCAGCAGTCCCATAGCGGGGACTACCGAGACCCAGTACTTC

v_gene: TRBV7-2
abundance: -
j_gene: TRBJ1-2
d_gene: -
CDR3aa: CASTPGTGRIGYTF
CDR3nt: TGTGCCAGCACCCCTGGAACAGGGCGGATCGGCTACACCTTC

v_gene: TRBV18
abundance: -
j_gene: TRBJ1-5
d_gene: TRBD1
CDR3aa: CASSHQGARQPQHF
CDR3nt: TGTGCCAGCTCACACCAGGGGGCGAGGCAGCCCCAGCATTTT

v_gene: TRBV30
abundance: -
j_gene: TRBJ2-1
d_gene: TRBD2
CDR3aa: CAWAKRGDVNNEQFF
CDR3nt: TGTGCCTGGGCTAAGCGGGGGGACGTAAACAATGAGCAGTTCTTC

v_gene: TRBV5-1
abundance: -
j_gene: TRBJ1-1
d_gene: -
CDR3aa: CASSREEGITEAFF
CDR3nt: TGCGCCAGCAGCAGGGAGGAGGGAATCACTGAAGCTTTCTTT

v_gene: TRBV6-5
abundance: once
j_gene: TRBJ1-2
d_gene: TRBD1
CDR3aa: CASSYTSPGGGRYTF
CDR3nt: TGTGCCAGCAGTTACACGAGTCCAGGGGGTGGCCGCTACACCTTC

v_gene: TRBV11-2
abundance: -
j_gene: TRBJ1-5
d_gene: -
CDR3aa: CASSAVGSNQPQHF
CDR3nt: TGTGCCAGCAGCGCCGTCGGGAGCAATCAGCCCCAGCATTTT

v_gene: TRBV28
abundance: once
j_gene: TRBJ1-1
d_gene: -
CDR3aa: CASSLKRSTEAFF
CDR3nt: TGTGCCAGCAGTTTGAAGAGGAGCACTGAAGCTTTCTTT

v_gene: TRBV10-3
abundance: -
j_gene: TRBJ2-2
d_gene: -
CDR3aa: CAISDFQTGELFF
CDR3nt: TGTGCCATCAGTGATTTCCAGACCGGGGAGCTGTTTTTT

v_gene: TRBV5-6
abundance: -
j_gene: TRBJ1-1
d_gene: -
CDR3aa: CASSLQGWNTEAFF
CDR3nt: TGTGCCAGCAGCTTGCAGGGGTGGAACACTGAAGCTTTCTTT

v_gene: TRBV4-1
abundance: -
j_gene: TRBJ1-4
d_gene: -
CDR3aa: CASSQVLGEKLFF
CDR3nt: TGCGCCAGCAGCCAAGTCTTGGGGGAAAAACTGTTTTTT

v_gene: TRBV6-5
abundance: few
j_gene: TRBJ2-1
d_gene: -
CDR3aa: CASTKATGRNEQFF
CDR3nt: TGTGCCAGCACCAAAGCGACAGGCCGGAATGAGCAGTTCTTC

v_gene: TRBV6-5
abundance: few
j_gene: TRBJ1-4
d_gene: -
CDR3aa: CASSPPDEKLFF
CDR3nt: TGTGCCAGCAGCCCGCCGGATGAAAAACTGTTTTTT

v_gene: TRBV19
abundance: -
j_gene: TRBJ2-7
d_gene: -
CDR3aa: CASSQRRDYEQYF
CDR3nt: TGTGCCAGTAGTCAGCGCAGAGACTACGAGCAGTACTTC

v_gene: TRBV25-1
abundance: -
j_gene: TRBJ2-2
d_gene: -
CDR3aa: CASSVRQTNTGELFF
CDR3nt: TGTGCCAGCAGTGTACGGCAGACTAACACCGGGGAGCTGTTTTTT

v_gene: TRBV7-9
abundance: -
j_gene: TRBJ1-4
d_gene: -
CDR3aa: CASSFNPHEKLFF
CDR3nt: TGTGCCAGCAGCTTCAACCCTCATGAAAAACTGTTTTTT

v_gene: TRBV5-4
abundance: -
j_gene: TRBJ2-5
d_gene: TRBD2
CDR3aa: CASSSRGGQETQYF
CDR3nt: TGTGCCAGCAGCTCACGGGGAGGGCAAGAGACCCAGTACTTC

v_gene: TRBV6-5
abundance: -
j_gene: TRBJ2-1
d_gene: -
CDR3aa: CASSLTGSKGNEQFF
CDR3nt: TGTGCCAGCAGTCTCACAGGGAGTAAGGGCAATGAGCAGTTCTTC

v_gene: TRBV9
abundance: few
j_gene: TRBJ1-5
d_gene: TRBD1
CDR3aa: CASSVGTVSNQPQHF
CDR3nt: TGTGCCAGCAGCGTGGGGACAGTTAGCAATCAGCCCCAGCATTTT

v_gene: TRBV5-6
abundance: -
j_gene: TRBJ2-1
d_gene: -
CDR3aa: CASRIGTFNEQFF
CDR3nt: TGTGCCAGCAGGATTGGAACCTTCAATGAGCAGTTCTTC